A selection of T cell receptor beta chains follows, all from one sample in a study of post-analysis software for immune sequencing data. MiXCR, applied by TCRdb to the PCR reads, yields one record per CDR3 protein. The sample has about 540,000 distinct CDR3 sequences, 34% seen once. The material sequenced was blood. Receptor source: a girl aged 2-17 years with multiple sclerosis. Each CDR3 is given with its conserved first and last residue. D genes are given only for firm matches. Clone size, where shown, is once, few, many, or a class for clones that have expanded.

D gene,J gene,V gene,clone size,CDR3 DNA,CDR3 protein
-,TRBJ2-1,TRBV4-2,few,TGTGCCAGCAGCCCCTTCCGTGAGCTGAAGCAGTTCTTC,CASSPFRELKQFF
TRBD1,TRBJ2-5,TRBV4-1,-,TGCGCCAGCAGCCAAGTATTAGGTCCGGCGGGACAGGGGGCGAGAGAGACCCAGTACTTC,CASSQVLGPAGQGARETQYF
-,TRBJ1-6,TRBV3-1,-,TGTGCCAGCAGGGCCACCCCCGGGGCGCATAATTCACCCCTCTACTTT,CASRATPGAHNSPLYF
TRBD2,TRBJ2-3,TRBV20-1,few,TGCAGTGCTACCTTATCTAGCGGGGGGGCGATAGATACGCAGTATTTT,CSATLSSGGAIDTQYF
-,TRBJ1-6,TRBV5-6,-,TGTGCCAGCAGCTTGGAGGCGGGGAGTGATGGGAATTCACCCCTCCACTTT,CASSLEAGSDGNSPLHF
-,TRBJ2-3,TRBV24-1,-,TGTGCCACCGGAGGGGGGAGCACAGATACGCAGTATTTT,CATGGGSTDTQYF
-,TRBJ1-1,TRBV7-3,-,TGTGCCAGCAGCTTAAATGGGCCTATGGGGTCTGAAGCTTTCTTT,CASSLNGPMGSEAFF
-,TRBJ1-2,TRBV29-1,-,TGCAGCGTTGAAGCCCCCAGGGCGAACTATGGCTACACCTTC,CSVEAPRANYGYTF
TRBD2,TRBJ2-3,TRBV15,few,TGTGCCACCAGGGACGCGGGGGGAACGACAGATACGCAGTATTTT,CATRDAGGTTDTQYF
TRBD1,TRBJ2-1,TRBV5-1,-,TGCGCCGGCAGCCTCCGACAGGGGGGTTACAATGAGCAGTTCTTC,CAGSLRQGGYNEQFF
-,TRBJ2-7,TRBV5-1,few,TGCGCCAGCAGCTTGAGGCCTCAAGCGGTGGGCGAATTTTACGAGCAGTACTTC,CASSLRPQAVGEFYEQYF
-,TRBJ1-1,TRBV7-3,-,TGTGCCAGCAGCTTAAATGTGAACACTGAAGCTTTCTTT,CASSLNVNTEAFF
-,TRBJ2-1,TRBV10-3,-,TGTGCCATCAGTGAGGCCCAGGGCAATGAGCAGTTCTTC,CAISEAQGNEQFF
TRBD2,TRBJ2-1,TRBV2,-,TGTGCCAGCAGGCCCCCACTAGCGGCCTACAATGAGCAGTTCTTC,CASRPPLAAYNEQFF
TRBD2,TRBJ2-1,TRBV4-1,-,TGCGCCAGCAGCCAGACTAGCGGGGGGCCCTACAATGAGCAGTTCTTC,CASSQTSGGPYNEQFF
-,TRBJ2-3,TRBV20-1,few,TGCAGTGCTCTAACAGGGTTCTCCAGCACAGATACGCAGTATTTT,CSALTGFSSTDTQYF
-,TRBJ1-5,TRBV7-2,few,TGTGCCAGCAGCTTAGTAACAAATAGCAATCAGCCCCAGCATTTT,CASSLVTNSNQPQHF
TRBD2,TRBJ2-5,TRBV12-3/TRBV12-4,-,TGTGCCAGCAGTTTATACAACCTAGCGGGGAGACAAGAGACCCAGTACTTC,CASSLYNLAGRQETQYF
-,TRBJ2-5,TRBV4-1,-,TGCGCCAGCAGGTTCGAATACAATGAGCAGTACTTC,CASRFEYNEQYF
TRBD1,TRBJ2-3,TRBV10-3,-,TGTGCCATCAGTCCTACCGGGACAGGAGGGGATACGCAGTATTTT,CAISPTGTGGDTQYF
TRBD2,TRBJ2-1,TRBV7-3,few,TGTGCCAGCAGCTTAACGGCCCGAGCGGGGGAGCAGTTCTTC,CASSLTARAGEQFF
-,TRBJ1-2,TRBV21-1,-,TGTGCCAGCAGCAAGAGAAGGGGACAGGTCGGCTGGGCACCTAACTATGGCTACACCTTC,CASSKRRGQVGWAPNYGYTF
TRBD1,TRBJ1-1,TRBV29-1,-,TGCAGCGTACCACGCTTGGACAGGGGCACTGAAGCTTTCTTT,CSVPRLDRGTEAFF
-,TRBJ1-1,TRBV12-3/TRBV12-4,-,TGTGCCAGCACCGAGGGAGGTGGAGCTTTCTTT,CASTEGGGAFF
TRBD1,TRBJ2-7,TRBV4-1,-,TGCGCCAGCAGCCAGGGACAGGGGTTTTACGAGCAGTACTTC,CASSQGQGFYEQYF
-,TRBJ2-3,TRBV10-3,few,TGTGCCACTGGGGGTTGGGGACTTGGAACAGATACGCAGTATTTT,CATGGWGLGTDTQYF
-,TRBJ2-5,TRBV13,few,TGTGCCAGCAGCTTAGAGTGGGGCCGGGACCAAGAGACCCAGTACTTC,CASSLEWGRDQETQYF
TRBD1,TRBJ1-1,TRBV7-6,-,TGTGCCAGCAGCTCCAACCCACCCCCAGGGGGGGCTGAAGCTTTCTTT,CASSSNPPPGGAEAFF
-,TRBJ2-1,TRBV7-9,few,TGTGCCAGCAGGCCATCATCCCGGGCGAGCTCCTACAATGAGCAGTTCTTC,CASRPSSRASSYNEQFF
-,TRBJ1-4,TRBV29-1,-,TGCAGCGGGGGCCCTGGGAGACGGGAAAAACTGTTTTTT,CSGGPGRREKLFF
TRBD1,TRBJ1-4,TRBV5-1,-,TGCGCCAGCAGCTCTACAGGGGGATTCGAGGATGAAAAACTGTTTTTT,CASSSTGGFEDEKLFF
TRBD2,TRBJ2-3,TRBV7-2,-,TGTGCCAGCCGTACTAGCGGGATTAACACAGATACGCAGTATTTT,CASRTSGINTDTQYF
-,TRBJ2-3,TRBV2,few,TGTGCCAGCACTCAGCGGGTGGATACGCAGTATTTT,CASTQRVDTQYF
-,TRBJ2-7,TRBV9,-,TGTGCCAGCAGCCAGGGAGGAGGAGGCTACGAGCAGTACTTC,CASSQGGGGYEQYF
-,TRBJ2-2,TRBV5-1,once,TGCGCCAGCAGTTTGGAGGGGACAATCACCGGGGAGCTGTTTTTT,CASSLEGTITGELFF
-,TRBJ2-2,TRBV7-8,few,TGTGCCAGCAGCTTCTTCGCTAGGGGGGACACCGGGGAGCTGTTTTTT,CASSFFARGDTGELFF
TRBD1,TRBJ1-5,TRBV15,-,TGTGCCACCCAGGGGGGGCAAGGGAGCAATCAGCCCCAGCATTTT,CATQGGQGSNQPQHF
TRBD1,TRBJ2-4,TRBV7-2,-,TGTGCCAGCAGCCCTCGGACAGGGGGCGCGAACATTCAGTACTTC,CASSPRTGGANIQYF
-,TRBJ1-2,TRBV29-1,few,TGCAGCGTTCGTCTTTGGGAGGATGGCTACACCTTC,CSVRLWEDGYTF
-,TRBJ2-3,TRBV19,-,TGTGCCAGTAGTACACCCCTCGGGTCGGGAAGACCTAGCACAGATACGCAGTATTTT,CASSTPLGSGRPSTDTQYF
-,TRBJ1-5,TRBV5-1,-,TGCGCCAGCAGCTCGGACAGTGGCAATCAGCCCCAGCATTTT,CASSSDSGNQPQHF
TRBD2,TRBJ2-3,TRBV5-1,-,TGCGCCAGCAGCTTTGCAGCGGGGGGCAGCACAGATACGCAGTATTTT,CASSFAAGGSTDTQYF
-,TRBJ2-5,TRBV10-3,few,TGTGCCACCGGGACGGAGACCCAGTACTTC,CATGTETQYF
TRBD1,TRBJ2-4,TRBV5-1,few,TGCGCCAGCAGCCCGACAGGGTTGGCCAAAAACATTCAGTACTTC,CASSPTGLAKNIQYF
TRBD1,TRBJ2-7,TRBV10-1,-,TGCGCCAGGTTTCCGGGACAGGAGAATAAGTGCGGATACGAGCAGTACTTC,CARFPGQENKCGYEQYF
-,TRBJ1-6,TRBV20-1,-,TGCAGTGCTACGGCAAATTCACCCCTCCACTTT,CSATANSPLHF